The text below deals with one T cell receptor beta chain. Looked up from germline, CDR1 is SGHRS and CDR2 is YFSETQ. The CDR3 is 11 residues long. Deletions cut 7 bases from V and 2 bases from J, with 5 bases between. TCRdb keeps only in-frame clones here, not all; method: immunoSEQ multiplex PCR. Among tens of thousands of clones, roughly 81% were seen once, and the ten largest hold 0.85% to 1.3%. The sample originates from a study of pediatric ulcerative colitis. Rectal tissue came from one to two pinch biopsies taken at colonoscopy. The sequencing input was gut tissue. The genes are TRBV5-1 and TRBJ2-3; D is unresolved. This receptor was obtained from a boy younger than 18 with mild ulcerative colitis. The CDR3 nucleotides are TGCGCCAGCTCAATCACAGATACGCAGTATTTT. Translating gives CASSITDTQYF. Full variable domain (outside the CDR3, taken from reference TRBV5-1 and TRBJ2-3): KAGVTQTPRYLIKTRGQQVTLSCSPISGHRSVSWYQQTPGQGLQFLFEYFSETQRNKGNFPGRFSGRQFSNSRSEMNVSTLELGDSALYLCASSITDTQYFGPGTRLTVL.